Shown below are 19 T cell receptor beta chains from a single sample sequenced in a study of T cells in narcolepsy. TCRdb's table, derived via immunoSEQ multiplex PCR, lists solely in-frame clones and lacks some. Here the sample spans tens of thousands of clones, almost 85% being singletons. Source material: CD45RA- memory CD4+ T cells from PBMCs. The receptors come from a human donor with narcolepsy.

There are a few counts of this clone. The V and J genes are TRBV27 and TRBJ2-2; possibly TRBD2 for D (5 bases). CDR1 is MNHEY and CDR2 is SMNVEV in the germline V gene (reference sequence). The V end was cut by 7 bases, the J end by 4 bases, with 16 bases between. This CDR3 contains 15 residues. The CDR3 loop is CASTDSVVGTGELFF. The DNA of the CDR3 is TGTGCCAGCACGGATAGCGTTGTGGGCACCGGGGAGCTGTTTTTT.

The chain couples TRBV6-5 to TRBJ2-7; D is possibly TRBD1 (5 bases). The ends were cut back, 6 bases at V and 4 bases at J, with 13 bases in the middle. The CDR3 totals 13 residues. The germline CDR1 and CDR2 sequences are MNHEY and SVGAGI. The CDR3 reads CASSLPQGYEQYF. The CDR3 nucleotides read TGTGCCAGCAGCCTTCCCCAGGGTTACGAGCAGTACTTC.

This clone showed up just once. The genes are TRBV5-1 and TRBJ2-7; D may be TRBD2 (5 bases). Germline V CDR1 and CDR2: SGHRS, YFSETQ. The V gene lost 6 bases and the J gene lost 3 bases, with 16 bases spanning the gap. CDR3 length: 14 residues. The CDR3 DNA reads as TGCGCCAGCAAGGGAGACACCAACTTCTACGAGCAGTACTTC. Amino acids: CASKGDTNFYEQYF.

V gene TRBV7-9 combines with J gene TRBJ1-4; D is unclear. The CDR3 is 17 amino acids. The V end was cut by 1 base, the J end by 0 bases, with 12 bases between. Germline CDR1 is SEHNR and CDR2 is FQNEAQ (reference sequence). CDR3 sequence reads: CASSLGYSQSTNEKLFF. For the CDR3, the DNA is TGTGCCAGCAGCTTAGGTTACAGTCAATCAACTAATGAAAAACTGTTTTTT.

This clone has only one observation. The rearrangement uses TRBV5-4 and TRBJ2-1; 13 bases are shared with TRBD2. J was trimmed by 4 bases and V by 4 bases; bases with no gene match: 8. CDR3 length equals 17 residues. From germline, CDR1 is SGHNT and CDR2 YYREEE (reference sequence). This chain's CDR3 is CASSLGTSGTGYNEQFF. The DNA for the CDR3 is TGTGCCAGCAGCCTTGGGACTAGCGGGACAGGATACAATGAGCAGTTCTTC.

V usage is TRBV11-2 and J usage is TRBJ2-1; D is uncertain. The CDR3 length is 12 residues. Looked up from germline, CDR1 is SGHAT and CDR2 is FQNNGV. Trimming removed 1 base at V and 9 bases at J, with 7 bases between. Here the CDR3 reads CASSLGPIEQFF. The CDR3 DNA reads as TGTGCCAGCAGCTTAGGGCCAATTGAGCAGTTCTTC.

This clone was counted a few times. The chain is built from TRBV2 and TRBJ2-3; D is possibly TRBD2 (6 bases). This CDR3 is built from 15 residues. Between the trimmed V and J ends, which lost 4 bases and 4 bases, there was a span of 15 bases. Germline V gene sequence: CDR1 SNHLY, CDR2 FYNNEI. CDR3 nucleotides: TGTGCCAGCAGTGGGACGGGACTCCCGCCAGATACGCAGTATTTT. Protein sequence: CASSGTGLPPDTQYF.

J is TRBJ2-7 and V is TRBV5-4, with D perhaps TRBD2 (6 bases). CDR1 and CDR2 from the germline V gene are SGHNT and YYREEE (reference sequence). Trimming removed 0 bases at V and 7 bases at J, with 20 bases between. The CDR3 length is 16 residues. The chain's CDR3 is CASSLGGRSILLEQYF. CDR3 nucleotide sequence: TGTGCCAGCAGCTTGGGTGGGAGGTCTATATTGTTGGAGCAGTACTTC.

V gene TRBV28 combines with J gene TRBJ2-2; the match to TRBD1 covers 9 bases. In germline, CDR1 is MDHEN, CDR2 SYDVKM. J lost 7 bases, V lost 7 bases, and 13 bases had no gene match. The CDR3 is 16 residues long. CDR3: CASMVFGTGLNGELFF. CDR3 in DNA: TGTGCCAGCATGGTCTTTGGGACAGGGCTTAACGGGGAGCTGTTTTTT.

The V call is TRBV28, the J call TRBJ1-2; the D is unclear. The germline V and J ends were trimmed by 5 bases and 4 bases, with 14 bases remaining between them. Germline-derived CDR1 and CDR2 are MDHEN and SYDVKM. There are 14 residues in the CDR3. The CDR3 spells CASSPRAASYGYTF. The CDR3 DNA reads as TGTGCCAGCAGTCCTAGGGCCGCCAGCTATGGCTACACCTTC.

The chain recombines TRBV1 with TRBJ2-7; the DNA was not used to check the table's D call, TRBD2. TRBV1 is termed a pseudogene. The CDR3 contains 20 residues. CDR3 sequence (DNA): TGCACCAGCAGCGGCCGAAAAGGGAGCGGGAGATTTCTCCTCAACGACGAGCAGTACTTC. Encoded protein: CTSSGRKGSGRFLLNDEQYF.

CDR3 in amino acids: CAIILGDYSYNEQFF. CDR3 DNA sequence: TGTGCCATCATCCTCGGGGACTACTCCTACAATGAGCAGTTCTTC. This chain links TRBV10-3 with TRBJ2-1; TRBD2 aligns across 7 bases. This CDR3 is 15 amino acids long. Germline V gene lookup returns CDR1 ENHRY and CDR2 SYGVKD. Trimming took 7 bases from V and 0 from J; bases not matched to a gene: 6.

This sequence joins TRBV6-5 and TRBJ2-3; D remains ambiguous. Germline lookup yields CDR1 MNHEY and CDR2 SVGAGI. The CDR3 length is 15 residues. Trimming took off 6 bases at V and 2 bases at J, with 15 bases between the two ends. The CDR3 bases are TGTGCCAGCAGCCCCTCCCCCGTGGCCACAGATACGCAGTATTTT. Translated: CASSPSPVATDTQYF.

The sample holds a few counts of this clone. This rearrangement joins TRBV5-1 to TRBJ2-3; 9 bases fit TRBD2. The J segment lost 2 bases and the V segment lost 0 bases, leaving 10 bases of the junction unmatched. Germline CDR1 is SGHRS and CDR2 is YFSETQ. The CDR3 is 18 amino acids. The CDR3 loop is CASSLDLAGSTLTDTQYF. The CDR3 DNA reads TGCGCCAGCAGCTTGGATCTAGCGGGATCAACTCTCACAGATACGCAGTATTTT. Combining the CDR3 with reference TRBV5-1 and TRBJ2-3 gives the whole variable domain KAGVTQTPRYLIKTRGQQVTLSCSPISGHRSVSWYQQTPGQGLQFLFEYFSETQRNKGNFPGRFSGRQFSNSRSEMNVSTLELGDSALYLCASSLDLAGSTLTDTQYFGPGTRLTVL.

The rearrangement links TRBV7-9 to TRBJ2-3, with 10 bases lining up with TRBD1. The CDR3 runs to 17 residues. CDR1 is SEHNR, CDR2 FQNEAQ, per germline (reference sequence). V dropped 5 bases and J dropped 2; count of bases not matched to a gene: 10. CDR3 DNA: TGTGCCAGCAGCCCACTCGGGACAGGGGCGCTCACAGATACGCAGTATTTT. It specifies CASSPLGTGALTDTQYF. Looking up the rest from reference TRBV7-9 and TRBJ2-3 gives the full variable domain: DTGVSQNPRHKITKRGQNVTFRCDPISEHNRLYWYRQTLGQGPEFLTYFQNEAQLEKSRLLSDRFSAERPKGSFSTLEIQRTEQGDSAMYLCASSPLGTGALTDTQYFGPGTRLTVL.

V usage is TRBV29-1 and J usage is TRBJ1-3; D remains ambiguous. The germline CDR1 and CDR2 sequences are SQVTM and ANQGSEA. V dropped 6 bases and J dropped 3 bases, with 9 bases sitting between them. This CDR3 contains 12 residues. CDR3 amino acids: CSVLGVGNTIYF. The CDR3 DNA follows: TGCAGCGTCCTCGGGGTTGGAAACACCATATATTTT. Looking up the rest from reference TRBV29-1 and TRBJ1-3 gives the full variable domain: SAVISQKPSRDICQRGTSLTIQCQVDSQVTMMFWYRQQPGQSLTLIATANQGSEATYESGFVIDKFPISRPNLTFSTLTVSNMSPEDSSIYLCSVLGVGNTIYFGEGSWLTVV.

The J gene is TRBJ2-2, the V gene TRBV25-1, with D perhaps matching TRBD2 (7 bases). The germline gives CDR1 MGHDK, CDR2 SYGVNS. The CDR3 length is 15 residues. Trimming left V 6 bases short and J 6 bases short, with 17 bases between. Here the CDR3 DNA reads TGTGCCAGCAGGGACGGGGGGCCTGTATCCGGGGAGCTGTTTTTT. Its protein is CASRDGGPVSGELFF.

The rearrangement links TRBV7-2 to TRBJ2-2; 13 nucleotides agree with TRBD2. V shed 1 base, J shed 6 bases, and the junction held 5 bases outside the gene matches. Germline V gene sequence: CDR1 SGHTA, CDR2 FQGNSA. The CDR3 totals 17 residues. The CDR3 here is CASSLDRTSGRAGELFF. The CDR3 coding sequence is TGTGCCAGCAGCTTAGACCGAACTAGCGGGAGGGCCGGGGAGCTGTTTTTT.

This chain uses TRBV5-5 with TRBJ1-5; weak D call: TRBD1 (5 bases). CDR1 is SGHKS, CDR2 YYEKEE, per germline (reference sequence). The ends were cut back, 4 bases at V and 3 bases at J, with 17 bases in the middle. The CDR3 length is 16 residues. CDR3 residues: CASSLRTAGPNQPQHF. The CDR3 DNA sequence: TGTGCCAGCAGCCTGCGGACGGCAGGGCCCAATCAGCCCCAGCATTTT.